The subject of this entry is one T cell receptor beta chain. Its antigen remains unknown. These data originate in a study of metastatic and nonmetastatic thyroid tumors. Study summary: Across peripheral blood and tumor or nodule tissue samples taken from malignant and benign thyroid patients, the repertoires were compared with one another. Study results and caveats: For both blood and tumor, malignant thyroid tumors reportedly showed significantly higher TCR beta diversity than benign nodules did.

Original processing methods: Differences in CDR3 between clinicopathological groups were drawn on to build a classifier intended to discriminate distant-metastatic papillary thyroid cancer patients. TCRdb used MiXCR to call clones anew from the PCR reads. The V and J calls, along with clone size, are taken from TCRdb and not from the paper's own processing. Among around 15,000 clones listed, approximately 32% were seen once. This CDR3 contains 13 residues. Germline V lookup: CDR1 SQVTM, CDR2 ANQGSEA. Trimming pared 6 bases from V and 9 bases from J, leaving 18 bases between. Every patient underwent thyroid surgery untreated.

The gene calls are TRBV29-1 and TRBJ2-1; D is unclear. Material: blood. The TCR originated in a female donor with papillary thyroid cancer or a benign thyroid nodule (not recorded which). Some clones in this sample may be carry-over from other donors' samples. The CDR3 sequence is CSVEYLFPTEQFF. DNA of the CDR3: TGCAGCGTAGAATACCTTTTCCCCACTGAGCAGTTCTTC.